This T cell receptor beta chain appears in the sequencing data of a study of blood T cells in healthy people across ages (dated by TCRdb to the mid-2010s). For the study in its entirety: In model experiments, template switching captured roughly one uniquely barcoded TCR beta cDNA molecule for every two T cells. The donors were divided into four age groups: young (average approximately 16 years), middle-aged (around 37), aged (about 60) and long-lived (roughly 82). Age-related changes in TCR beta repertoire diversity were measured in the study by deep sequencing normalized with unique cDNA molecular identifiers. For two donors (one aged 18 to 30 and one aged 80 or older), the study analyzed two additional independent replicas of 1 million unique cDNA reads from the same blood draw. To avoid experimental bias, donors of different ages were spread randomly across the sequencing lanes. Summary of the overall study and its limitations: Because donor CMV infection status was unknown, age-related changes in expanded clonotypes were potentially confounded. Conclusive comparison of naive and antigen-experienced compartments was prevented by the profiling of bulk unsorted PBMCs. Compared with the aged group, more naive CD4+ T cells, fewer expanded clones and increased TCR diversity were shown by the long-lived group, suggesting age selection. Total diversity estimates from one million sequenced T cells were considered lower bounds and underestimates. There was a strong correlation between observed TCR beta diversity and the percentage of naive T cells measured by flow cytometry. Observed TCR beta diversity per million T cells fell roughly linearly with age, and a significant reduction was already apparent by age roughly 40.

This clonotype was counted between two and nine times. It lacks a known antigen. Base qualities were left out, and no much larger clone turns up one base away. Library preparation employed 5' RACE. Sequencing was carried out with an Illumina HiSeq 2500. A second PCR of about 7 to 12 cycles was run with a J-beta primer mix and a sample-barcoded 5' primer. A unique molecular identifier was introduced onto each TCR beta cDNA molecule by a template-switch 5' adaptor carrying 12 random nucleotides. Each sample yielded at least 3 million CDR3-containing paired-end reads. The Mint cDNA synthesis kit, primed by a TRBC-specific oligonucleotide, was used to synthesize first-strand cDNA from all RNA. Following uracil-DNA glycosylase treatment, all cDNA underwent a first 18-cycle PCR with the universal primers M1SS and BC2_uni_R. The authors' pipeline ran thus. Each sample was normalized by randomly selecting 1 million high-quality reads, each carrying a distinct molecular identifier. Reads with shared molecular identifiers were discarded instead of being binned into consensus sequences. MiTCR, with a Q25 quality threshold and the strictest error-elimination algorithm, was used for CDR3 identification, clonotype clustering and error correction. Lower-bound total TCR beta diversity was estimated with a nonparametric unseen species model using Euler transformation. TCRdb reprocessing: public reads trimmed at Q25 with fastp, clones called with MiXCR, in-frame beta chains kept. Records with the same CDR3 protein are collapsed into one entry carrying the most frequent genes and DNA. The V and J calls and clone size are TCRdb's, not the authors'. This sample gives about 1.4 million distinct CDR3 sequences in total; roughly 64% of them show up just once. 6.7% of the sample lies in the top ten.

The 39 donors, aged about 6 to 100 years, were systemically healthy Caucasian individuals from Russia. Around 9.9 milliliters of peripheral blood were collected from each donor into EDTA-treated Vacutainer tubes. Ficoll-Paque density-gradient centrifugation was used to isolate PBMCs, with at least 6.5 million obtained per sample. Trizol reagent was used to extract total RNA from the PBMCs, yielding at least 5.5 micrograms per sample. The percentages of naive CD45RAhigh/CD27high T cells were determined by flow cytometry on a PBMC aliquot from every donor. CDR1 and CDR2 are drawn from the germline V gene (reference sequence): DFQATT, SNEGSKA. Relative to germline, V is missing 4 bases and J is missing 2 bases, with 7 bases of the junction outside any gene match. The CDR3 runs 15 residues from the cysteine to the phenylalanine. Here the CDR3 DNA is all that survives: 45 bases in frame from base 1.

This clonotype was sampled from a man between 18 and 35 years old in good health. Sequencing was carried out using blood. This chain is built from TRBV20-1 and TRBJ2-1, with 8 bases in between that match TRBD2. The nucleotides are TGCAGTGCTAAAACAAAGCGGGGGCCCTACAATGAGCAGTTCTTC. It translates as CSAKTKRGPYNEQFF.